What follows is one T cell receptor (beta chain) and its context. The CDR3 spans 16 residues. CDR1 LNHNV and CDR2 YYDKDF come from the germline V gene (reference sequence). Trimming cost V 5 bases and J 0 bases; bases outside gene matches: 6. These data come from a study of blood T cell repertoires in COVID-19. Study overall: COVID-19 samples, acute and convalescent, were from the United States, Italy and Spain. Sample material is recorded as cDNA or gDNA derived from T cells, B-cell-depleted T cells, or PBMCs.

In the original workflow: Amplified reference gene primers provided the basis for estimating nucleated cell counts. Clones were sequenced by immunoSEQ multiplex PCR, and TCRdb holds only the in-frame ones, with some missing. The DNA was the basis for D and trimming; V, J and clone size are from that table. The sample has 15,000 to 20,000 clones, approximately 90% seen once. This clonotype was obtained from a human donor in a cohort sampled during active COVID-19. The sample taken for sequencing was peripheral blood. The genes are TRBV15 and TRBJ1-5; 8 bases are shared with TRBD1. The CDR3 here is CATSVDRGYSNQPQHF. The DNA of the CDR3 is TGTGCCACCAGCGTAGACAGGGGATATAGCAATCAGCCCCAGCATTTT.